This T cell receptor beta chain was identified in a study of CD8+ T cells in alopecia areata. The sample's treatment: oral pan-JAK inhibitor, 5-10 mg twice daily. Once RNA had been extracted, it was reverse transcribed into cDNA to act as the sequencing template. TCRdb's copy holds only in-frame clones and misses some; the assay was immunoSEQ multiplex PCR. Here the sample spans about 190,000 clones, roughly three fifths being singletons. The CDR3 contains 14 residues. Germline assignment: CDR1 MGHRA and CDR2 YSYEKL. The germline V and J ends were trimmed by 3 bases and 3 bases, with 11 bases remaining between them.

The chain employs TRBV4-1 and TRBJ1-2, with D uncertain. The specimen comprised CD4+ T cells sorted from blood, sampled at week 4, from a patient treated with tofacitinib. The receptor comes from a human donor with alopecia areata. CDR3 sequence: CASSHHRPDYGYTF. The CDR3 coding sequence is TGCGCCAGCAGCCATCATCGCCCGGACTATGGCTACACCTTC.